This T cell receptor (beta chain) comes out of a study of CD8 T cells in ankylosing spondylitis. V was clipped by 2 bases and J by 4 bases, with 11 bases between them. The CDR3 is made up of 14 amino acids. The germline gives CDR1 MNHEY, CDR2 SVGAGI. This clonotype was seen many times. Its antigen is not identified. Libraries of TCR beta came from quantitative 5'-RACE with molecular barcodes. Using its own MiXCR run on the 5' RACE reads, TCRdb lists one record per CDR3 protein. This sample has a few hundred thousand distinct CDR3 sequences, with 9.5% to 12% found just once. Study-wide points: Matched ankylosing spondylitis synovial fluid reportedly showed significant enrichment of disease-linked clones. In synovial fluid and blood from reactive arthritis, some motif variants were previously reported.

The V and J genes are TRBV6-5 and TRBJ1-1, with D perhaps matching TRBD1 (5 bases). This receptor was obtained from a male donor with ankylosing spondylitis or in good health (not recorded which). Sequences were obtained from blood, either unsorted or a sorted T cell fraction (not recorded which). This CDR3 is CASSYRGPGTEAFF. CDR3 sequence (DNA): TGTGCCAGCAGTTACCGGGGCCCGGGCACTGAAGCTTTCTTT.